The 5 T cell receptor beta chains presented below share a single source sample, sequenced in a study of metastatic and nonmetastatic thyroid tumors. The entire patient cohort was treatment-naive prior to thyroid surgery. TCRdb re-analyzed the PCR reads using MiXCR. The profile covers about 31,000 clones, with over 15% appearing a single time and about 11% taken by the ten largest. The sample taken for sequencing was blood. The receptors were gathered from a female donor with papillary thyroid cancer or a benign thyroid nodule (not recorded which). Some clones in this sample may be carry-over from other donors' samples.

This clone has a count of ten or more. The gene calls are TRBV6-5 and TRBJ2-3; 8 nucleotides agree with TRBD1. The CDR3 extends over 15 amino acids. The V and J ends lost 2 bases and 4 bases, in that order; junction bases with no gene match: 5. Germline CDR1 reads MNHEY; CDR2 reads SVGAGI. The CDR3 sequence is CASSYKAGGADTQYF. CDR3 nucleotides: TGTGCCAGCAGTTACAAAGCAGGGGGCGCAGATACGCAGTATTTT.

This clone was counted ten times or more. The identical CDR3 is also encoded by other nucleotide sequences in the sample. This chain links TRBV20-1 with TRBJ2-3, with D possibly TRBD1 on 5 matching bases. V was pared by 4 bases and J by 0 bases, with 8 bases between. The CDR3 is 13 amino acids. Germline-derived CDR1 and CDR2 are DFQATT and SNEGSKA (reference sequence). CDR3 sequence: CSAIDSSTDTQYF. The CDR3 coding sequence is TGCAGTGCTATCGACAGTAGCACAGATACGCAGTATTTT.

The sample holds many counts of this clone. The V gene is TRBV9, the J gene TRBJ2-2; D gene unclear. The V gene lost 0 bases and the J gene lost 4 bases, with 10 bases spanning the gap. The V gene's germline CDR1 is SGDLS and CDR2 YYNGEE. The CDR3 length is 15 residues. This CDR3 is CASSVGLTSTGELFF. The CDR3 nucleotides read TGTGCCAGCAGCGTAGGACTGACGAGCACCGGGGAGCTGTTTTTT.

This clone was detected many times. The V gene is TRBV28, the J gene TRBJ1-2; D is uncertain. CDR1 is MDHEN and CDR2 is SYDVKM in the germline V gene. There are 12 residues in the CDR3. V was shortened by 3 bases and J by 6 bases, with 8 bases between the two germline ends. The CDR3 protein is CASSFAGNGYTF. As DNA, the CDR3 is TGTGCCAGCAGTTTTGCGGGGAATGGCTACACCTTC.

On this clone itself: One junction end disagrees with the germline gene, perhaps due to a read error. CDR3: CASSSTTGAAGHNVLTF. Written as DNA, the CDR3 is TGCGCCAGCAGCTCGACGACAGGGGCGGCCGGGCACAACGTACTGACTTTC. V and J are TRBV5-1 and TRBJ2-6; 8 bases align to TRBD1. The germline V gene encodes CDR1 SGHRS and CDR2 YFSETQ. The CDR3 runs to 17 residues.